The rows below give T cell receptor beta chains drawn from one sample of a study of blood T cell repertoires in COVID-19. Repertoires were generated with immunoSEQ multiplex PCR, while TCRdb's copy carries only in-frame clones and drops some. Of approximately 150,000 clones listed, 75% to 90% are singletons. The sequenced sample was peripheral blood. The receptors here all came from a man in his fifties or sixties who had recovered from COVID-19. Each CDR3 is given with its conserved first and last residue. The D gene is left open where the match is weak. Clone size is stated in some rows and not others, as once, few, many or a class when expanded.

j_call	v_call	d_call	clone_size	cdr3_aa	cdr3_nt
TRBJ1-6	TRBV5-1	TRBD1	-	CASSGGQPSSYNSPLHF	TGCGCCAGCAGCGGGGGACAGCCAAGCTCCTATAATTCACCCCTCCACTTT
TRBJ2-7	TRBV19	TRBD2	-	CASSIRGSGEEQYF	TGTGCCAGTAGTATCCGGGGTAGCGGGGAGGAGCAGTACTTC
TRBJ2-7	TRBV2	TRBD1	-	CASSLGQGGPYEQYF	TGTGCCAGCAGCCTCGGACAGGGGGGCCCCTACGAGCAGTACTTC
TRBJ1-4	TRBV11-2	-	-	CASSLDRGRELFF	TGTGCCAGCAGCTTAGATCGGGGTCGAGAACTGTTTTTT
TRBJ2-1	TRBV24-1	-	-	CATSDPRRGGLEQFF	TGTGCCACCAGTGACCCCAGGAGGGGGGGCCTTGAGCAGTTCTTC
TRBJ2-3	TRBV11-3	-	once	CASSLGGASTDTQYF	TGTGCCAGCAGCTTGGGCGGGGCGAGCACAGATACGCAGTATTTT
TRBJ1-2	TRBV6-1	-	few	CASSEGTVLSYGYTF	TGTGCCAGCAGTGAAGGGACAGTTTTAAGCTATGGCTACACCTTC
TRBJ1-5	TRBV5-1	TRBD1	-	CASSLQGGNQPQHF	TGCGCCAGCAGCCTACAGGGGGGCAATCAGCCCCAGCATTTT
TRBJ1-6	TRBV9	-	-	CASSAGPNSPLHF	TGTGCCAGCAGCGCGGGTCCTAATTCACCCCTCCACTTT
TRBJ2-7	TRBV6-5	-	-	CASSYRGTTDEQYF	TGTGCCAGCAGTTACAGGGGTACGACGGACGAGCAGTACTTC
TRBJ1-1	TRBV5-1	-	-	CASSLTWGPGTEAFF	TGCGCCAGCAGCTTGACTTGGGGGCCTGGCACTGAAGCTTTCTTT
TRBJ2-5	TRBV11-3	-	-	CASRDSQETQYF	TGTGCCAGCAGGGACAGTCAAGAGACCCAGTACTTC
TRBJ1-5	TRBV7-8	TRBD1	-	CASSFRGPDQPQHF	TGTGCCAGCAGCTTTAGGGGGCCGGATCAGCCCCAGCATTTT
TRBJ2-3	TRBV7-2	-	-	CASSTLAASTDTQYF	TGTGCCAGCAGCACCTTAGCGGCAAGCACAGATACGCAGTATTTT
TRBJ2-3	TRBV6-6	-	-	CASATRQLSTDTQYF	TGTGCCAGCGCTACCAGACAGTTAAGCACAGATACGCAGTATTTT
TRBJ1-5	TRBV2	TRBD1	once	CASRTGTGNQPQHF	TGTGCCAGCAGAACCGGGACAGGCAATCAGCCCCAGCATTTT
TRBJ1-5	TRBV6-2/TRBV6-3	TRBD1	-	CASSPVGQGTTLGTNQPQHF	TGTGCCAGCAGTCCCGTAGGACAGGGCACAACATTAGGTACCAATCAGCCCCAGCATTTT
TRBJ2-1	TRBV6-5	TRBD1	-	CASSVRDSSHNEQFF	TGTGCCAGCAGCGTCCGGGACAGTTCCCACAATGAGCAGTTCTTC
TRBJ2-3	TRBV11-3	TRBD1	-	CASSSFLQGVLTDTQYF	TGTGCCAGCAGCTCCTTCCTACAGGGGGTATTGACAGATACGCAGTATTTT
TRBJ2-7	TRBV24-1	-	-	CATTKTGAGEQYF	TGTGCCACCACGAAAACAGGGGCGGGGGAGCAGTACTTC
TRBJ1-5	TRBV10-3	TRBD1	-	CAINDRGFDQPQHF	TGTGCCATCAACGACAGGGGGTTCGATCAGCCCCAGCATTTT
TRBJ2-3	TRBV5-6	-	-	CASSLGGHHTDTQYF	TGTGCCAGCAGCTTGGGGGGGCACCACACAGATACGCAGTATTTT
TRBJ1-6	TRBV11-2	TRBD1	once	CASSLDGAGGRVSPLHF	TGTGCCAGCAGCTTAGATGGGGCAGGGGGCCGTGTTTCACCCCTCCACTTT
TRBJ1-1	TRBV2	-	few	CASSVPSGGAFEEAFF	TGTGCCAGCAGTGTCCCTTCCGGGGGGGCCTTTGAAGAAGCTTTCTTT
TRBJ1-2	TRBV30	TRBD1	-	CAWTGTGYGYTF	TGTGCCTGGACCGGGACAGGGTATGGCTACACCTTC
TRBJ1-3	TRBV15	-	-	CATSRVGGTGNTIYF	TGTGCCACCAGCAGAGTTGGGGGGACTGGAAACACCATATATTTT
TRBJ2-1	TRBV10-1	-	-	CASRPPPQHYNEQFF	TGCGCCAGCAGACCACCGCCGCAACACTACAATGAGCAGTTCTTC
TRBJ1-5	TRBV19	-	once	CASSVSSARRNQPQHF	TGTGCCAGTAGTGTGTCGTCAGCGAGGCGCAATCAGCCCCAGCATTTT
TRBJ1-2	TRBV7-2	TRBD1	-	CASSPRGQGAFYGYTF	TGTGCCAGCAGCCCCCGGGGACAGGGAGCCTTCTATGGCTACACCTTC
TRBJ2-7	TRBV11-2	-	few	CASSTSSGYEQYF	TGTGCCAGCAGCACCTCGTCGGGATACGAGCAGTACTTC
TRBJ2-7	TRBV4-2	-	-	CASSQDRGSVYEQYF	TGTGCCAGCAGCCAAGATCGGGGTAGCGTCTACGAGCAGTACTTC